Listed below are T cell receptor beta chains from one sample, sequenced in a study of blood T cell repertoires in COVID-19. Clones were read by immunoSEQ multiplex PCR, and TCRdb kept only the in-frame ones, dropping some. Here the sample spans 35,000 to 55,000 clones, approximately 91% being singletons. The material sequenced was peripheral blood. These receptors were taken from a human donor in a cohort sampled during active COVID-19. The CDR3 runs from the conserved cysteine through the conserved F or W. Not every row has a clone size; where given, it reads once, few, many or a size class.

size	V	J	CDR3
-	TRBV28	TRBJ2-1	CASSLEPSFPGTGGSEQFF
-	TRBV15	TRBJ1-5	CATSRDPQGHQPQHF
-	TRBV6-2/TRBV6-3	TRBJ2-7	CASSYARTGQALDYEQYF
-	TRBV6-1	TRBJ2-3	CASSEWPGSLTDTQYF
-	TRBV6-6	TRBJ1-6	CASSPGGQGVRGSPLHF
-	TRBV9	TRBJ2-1	CASSPSMTELAEQFF
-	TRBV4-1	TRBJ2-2	CASSQGASGTTITGELFF
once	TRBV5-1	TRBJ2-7	CASSLPGDEQYF
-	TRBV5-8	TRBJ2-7	CASSLSREQQYF
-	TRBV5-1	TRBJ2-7	CASSLGSTSGAAYEQYF
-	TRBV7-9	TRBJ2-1	CASSLSTGVNEQFF
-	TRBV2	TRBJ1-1	CASRIVGGDTEAFF
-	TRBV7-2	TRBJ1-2	CASSLGQANYGYTF
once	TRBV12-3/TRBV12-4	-	CASRQEYYEQYF
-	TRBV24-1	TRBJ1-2	CATSDGGLRNGYTF
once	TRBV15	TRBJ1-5	CATSRDNRPDQPQHF
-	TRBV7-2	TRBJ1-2	CASSVTGSPNYGYTF
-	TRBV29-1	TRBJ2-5	CSVEGIERETQYF
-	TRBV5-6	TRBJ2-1	CASSLDFRGLHDEQFF
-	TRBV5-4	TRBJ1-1	CASSQTSGGVVNTEAFF
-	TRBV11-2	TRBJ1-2	CASSLVQGLPNYGYTF
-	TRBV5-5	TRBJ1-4	CASSYLPGEKLFF
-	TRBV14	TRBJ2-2	CASSHAGVPAGELFF
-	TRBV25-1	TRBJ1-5	CASSPPLSRVHAQPQHF
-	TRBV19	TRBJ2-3	CASRTGGTDTQYF